These 12 T cell receptor beta chains originate from one sample sequenced in a study of T cell responses to AZD1222 COVID-19 vaccine. The protocol was immunoSEQ multiplex PCR, while the TCRdb copy is restricted to in-frame clones and leaves out a portion. Of about 86,000 clones in the sample, approximately 89% were seen once. The source material was peripheral blood, sampled 28 days after the second AZD1222 dose. These receptor sequences come from an adult who received the AZD1222 COVID-19 vaccine.

This clone was detected once. The V and J genes are TRBV7-3 and TRBJ2-5; D possibly uses TRBD1 or TRBD2 (5 bases each). Trimming removed 5 bases from V and 1 base from J, with 14 bases in between. The germline gives CDR1 SGHTA, CDR2 FQGTGA. CDR3 length equals 15 residues. The CDR3, as DNA: TGTGCCAGCAGCGCCTTGGGGGTCCCCCAAGAGACCCAGTACTTC. Protein: CASSALGVPQETQYF.

The V call is TRBV7-2, the J call TRBJ1-6; 10 bases fit TRBD1. Germline trimming cut 1 base from V and 9 bases from J; bases unmatched to any gene: 3. Germline V CDR1 and CDR2: SGHTA, FQGNSA. This CDR3 is 15 amino acids long. CDR3 in DNA: TGTGCCAGCAGCTTAGGGGACAGGGGTGGTTCACCCCTCCACTTT. Amino acids: CASSLGDRGGSPLHF. Using reference TRBV7-2 and TRBJ1-6 for the parts outside the CDR3, the full variable domain is GAGVSQSPSNKVTEKGKDVELRCDPISGHTALYWYRQSLGQGLEFLIYFQGNSAPDKSGLPSDRFSAERTGGSVSTLTIQRTQQEDSAVYLCASSLGDRGGSPLHFGNGTRLTVT.

This clone was seen just once. The CDR3 sequence is CASSFSMAKNIQYF. The CDR3 region has the DNA TGTGCCAGCAGTTTCAGTATGGCCAAAAACATTCAGTACTTC. J is TRBJ2-4 and V is TRBV27; the D is unclear. V was shortened by 3 bases and J by 1 base, with 7 bases between the two germline ends. This CDR3 has 14 amino acids. Germline V gene lookup returns CDR1 MNHEY and CDR2 SMNVEV (reference sequence).

The chain uses TRBV14 and TRBJ2-3; D perhaps matches TRBD1 (6 bases). The CDR3 is 18 amino acids. Trimming pared 3 bases from V and 0 bases from J, leaving 19 bases between. CDR1 and CDR2 (germline): SGHDN, FVKESK. As DNA, the CDR3 is TGTGCCAGCAGCCAGGGTATGACAGGATCTGCTAGCACAGATACGCAGTATTTT. This gives the protein CASSQGMTGSASTDTQYF.

V is TRBV5-6 and J is TRBJ2-3, with 10 positions matching TRBD2. V gave up 4 bases and J gave up 4 bases; unmatched junction bases: 9. CDR1 is SGHDT, CDR2 YYEEEE, per germline. This CDR3 is built from 16 residues. CDR3 coding DNA: TGTGCCAGCAGCCCAGCGGGGGGGCCGTTCGCAGATACGCAGTATTTT. Translating gives CASSPAGGPFADTQYF.

The rearrangement links TRBV5-4 to TRBJ2-5; 7 nucleotides match TRBD2. The CDR3 has 15 amino acids. V lost 3 bases, J lost 7 bases, and 12 bases stayed unmatched. From germline, CDR1 is SGHNT and CDR2 YYREEE (reference sequence). The CDR3 nucleotides are TGTGCCAGCAGCTCGGCTAGCGGCCCCGAGGGGACCCAGTACTTC. Protein: CASSSASGPEGTQYF.

Comment on this clone: The identical CDR3 is also encoded by other nucleotide sequences in the sample. The rearrangement uses TRBV19 and TRBJ1-2; no reliable D call. Germline CDR1 LNHDA, CDR2 SQIVND (reference sequence). Trimming cost V 5 bases and J 5 bases, with 9 bases left between them. The length of the CDR3 is 12 residues. The CDR3 region has the DNA TGTGCCAGTAGTCCGGGCGGTTATGGCTACACCTTC. As protein: CASSPGGYGYTF.

The chain joins TRBV5-1 to TRBJ2-7; 9 nucleotides match TRBD1. V lost 4 bases to trimming and J lost 3 bases; unmatched junction nucleotides: 8. Germline CDR1 reads SGHRS; CDR2 reads YFSETQ. This CDR3 is 15 amino acids long. CDR3 residues: CASSPWTGANYEQYF. Here the CDR3 DNA reads TGCGCCAGCAGCCCGTGGACAGGGGCGAACTACGAGCAGTACTTC.

The chain uses TRBV19 and TRBJ1-1; D remains unclear. Trimming removed 6 bases at V and 4 bases at J, with 18 bases between. Germline CDR1 and CDR2: LNHDA and SQIVND (reference sequence). The CDR3 length is 15 residues. This CDR3 reads CASSPVLGRGTEAFF. CDR3 nucleotides: TGTGCCAGTAGCCCAGTTTTGGGTCGGGGCACTGAAGCTTTCTTT.

The gene calls are TRBV24-1 and TRBJ2-2; tentatively, D is TRBD1 (6 bases). CDR3 size: 17 residues. V gave up 5 bases and J gave up 0 bases, with 15 bases separating them. Looked up from germline, CDR1 is KGHDR and CDR2 is SFDVKD. This chain's CDR3 is CATSGPKGHTNTGELFF. The CDR3 region has the DNA TGTGCCACCAGTGGGCCCAAGGGACATACGAACACCGGGGAGCTGTTTTTT.

This sequence joins TRBV14 and TRBJ2-1, with D tentatively TRBD1 (6 bases). CDR1 is SGHDN, CDR2 FVKESK, per germline. This CDR3 is 14 amino acids long. V was cut by 3 bases and J by 3 bases, with 9 bases left in between. CDR3 DNA sequence: TGTGCCAGCAGCCATACAGGGTACTACAATGAGCAGTTCTTC. It yields the protein CASSHTGYYNEQFF.

The chain joins TRBV7-2 to TRBJ1-3; D perhaps matches TRBD1 (6 bases). Trimming stripped 0 bases from V and 5 bases from J, with 14 bases between. From germline, CDR1 is SGHTA and CDR2 FQGNSA. The CDR3 contains 16 residues. The CDR3 here is CASSLAPGTPRNTIYF. In DNA, the CDR3 is TGTGCCAGCAGCTTAGCCCCGGGGACACCACGAAACACCATATATTTT.